Listed below are T cell receptor beta chains from one sample, sequenced in a study of early stage breast cancer tumors. Clones were sequenced by immunoSEQ multiplex PCR, and TCRdb holds only the in-frame ones, with some missing. Of 50,000 to 65,000 clones in the sample, over 65% were seen once. The sample was blood. The receptors were gathered from a person aged 25 to 39 with breast cancer. Both conserved end residues are part of each CDR3. Each record gives: CDR3 protein, D gene, V gene, J gene. D genes are given only for firm matches.

CASSLYGGNQPQHF	-	TRBV5-6	TRBJ1-5
CASSQEGQSYNEQFF	-	TRBV14	TRBJ2-1
CASSPDRGAQNSPLHF	TRBD1	TRBV5-4	TRBJ1-6
CASSLGGEQYF	TRBD2	TRBV5-6	TRBJ2-7
CASSYGLGPYEQYF	-	TRBV6-5	TRBJ2-7
CASSQGDKDGYTF	-	TRBV4-2	TRBJ1-2
CASSLGQDSLLYGYTF	-	TRBV5-6	TRBJ1-2
CASSSPRLAGEYEQYF	TRBD2	TRBV6-5	TRBJ2-7
CASSPTASSGNTIYF	-	TRBV7-8	TRBJ1-3
CASGDSNQPQHF	-	TRBV6-1	TRBJ1-5
CAWDTGGGGYTF	TRBD1	TRBV30	TRBJ1-2